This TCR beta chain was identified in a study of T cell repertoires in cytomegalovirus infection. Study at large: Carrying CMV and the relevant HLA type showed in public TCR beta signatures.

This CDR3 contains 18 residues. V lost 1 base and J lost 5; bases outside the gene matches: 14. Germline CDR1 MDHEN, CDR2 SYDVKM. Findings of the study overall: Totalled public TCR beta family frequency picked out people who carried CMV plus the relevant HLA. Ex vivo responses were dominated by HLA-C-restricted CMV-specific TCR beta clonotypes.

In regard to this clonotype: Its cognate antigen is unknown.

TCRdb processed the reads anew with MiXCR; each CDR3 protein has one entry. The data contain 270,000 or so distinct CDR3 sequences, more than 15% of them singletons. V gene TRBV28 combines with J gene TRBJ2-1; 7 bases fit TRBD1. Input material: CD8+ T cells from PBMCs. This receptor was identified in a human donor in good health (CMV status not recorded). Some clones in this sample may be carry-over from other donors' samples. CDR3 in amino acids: CASSLLGRQGLVNNEQFF. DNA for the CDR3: TGTGCCAGCAGTTTATTGGGGCGACAGGGCCTCGTTAACAATGAGCAGTTCTTC.